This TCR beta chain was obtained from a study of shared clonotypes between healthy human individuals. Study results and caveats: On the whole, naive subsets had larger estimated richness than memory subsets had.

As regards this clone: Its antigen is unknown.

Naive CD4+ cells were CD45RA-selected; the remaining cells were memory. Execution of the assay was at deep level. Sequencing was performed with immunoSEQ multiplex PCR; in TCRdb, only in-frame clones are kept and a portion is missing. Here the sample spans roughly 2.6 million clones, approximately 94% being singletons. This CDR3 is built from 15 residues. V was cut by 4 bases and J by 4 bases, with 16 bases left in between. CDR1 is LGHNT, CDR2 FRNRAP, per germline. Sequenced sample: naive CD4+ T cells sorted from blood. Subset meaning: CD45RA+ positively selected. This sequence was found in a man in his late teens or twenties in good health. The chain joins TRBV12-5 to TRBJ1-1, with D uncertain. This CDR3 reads CASGSPRGGFTEAFF. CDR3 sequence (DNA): TGTGCTAGTGGTTCCCCCCGAGGTGGGTTCACTGAAGCTTTCTTT.